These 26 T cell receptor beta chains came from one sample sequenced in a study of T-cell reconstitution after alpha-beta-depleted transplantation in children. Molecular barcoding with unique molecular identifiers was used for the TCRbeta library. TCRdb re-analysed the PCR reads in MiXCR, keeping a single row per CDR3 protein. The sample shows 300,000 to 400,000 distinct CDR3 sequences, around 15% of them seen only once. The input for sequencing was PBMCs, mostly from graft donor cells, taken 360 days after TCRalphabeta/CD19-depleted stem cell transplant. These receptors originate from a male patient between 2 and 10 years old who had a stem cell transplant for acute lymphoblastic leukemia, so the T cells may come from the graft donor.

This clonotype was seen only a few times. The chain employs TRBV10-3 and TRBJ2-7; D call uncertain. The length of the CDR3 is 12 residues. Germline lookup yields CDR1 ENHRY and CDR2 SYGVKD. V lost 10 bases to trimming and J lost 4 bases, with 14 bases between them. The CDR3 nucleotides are TGTGCCACCCAGCCCAATACTTACGAGCAGTACTTC. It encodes CATQPNTYEQYF.

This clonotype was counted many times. CDR3 DNA sequence: TGCGCCAGCAGCTTGGTTCCTTTTGGACTAGAAGGGACAGATACGCAGTATTTT. Translation gives CASSLVPFGLEGTDTQYF. This chain links TRBV5-1 with TRBJ2-3, with 7 positions matching TRBD2. Trimming took 0 bases from V and 3 from J; bases not matched to a gene: 13. Germline CDR1 is SGHRS and CDR2 is YFSETQ. There are 18 residues in the CDR3.

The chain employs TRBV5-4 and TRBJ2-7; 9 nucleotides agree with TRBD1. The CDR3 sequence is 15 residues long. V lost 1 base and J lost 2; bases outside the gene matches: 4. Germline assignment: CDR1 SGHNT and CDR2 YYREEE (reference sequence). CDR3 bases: TGTGCCAGCAGCTTGCGGGGACAGGGAGCCTACGAGCAGTACTTC. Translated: CASSLRGQGAYEQYF.

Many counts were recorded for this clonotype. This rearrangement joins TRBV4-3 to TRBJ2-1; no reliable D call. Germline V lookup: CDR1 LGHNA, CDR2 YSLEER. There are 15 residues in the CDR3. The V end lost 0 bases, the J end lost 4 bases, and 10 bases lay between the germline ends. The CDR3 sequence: CASSQDRGLYNEQFF. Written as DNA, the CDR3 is TGCGCCAGCAGCCAAGATCGAGGCTTGTACAATGAGCAGTTCTTC.

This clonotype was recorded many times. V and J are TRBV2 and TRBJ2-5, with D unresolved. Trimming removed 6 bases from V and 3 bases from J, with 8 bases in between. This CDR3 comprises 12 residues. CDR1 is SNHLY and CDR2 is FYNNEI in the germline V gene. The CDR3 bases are TGTGCCAGCAGCGCTTTTAAAGAGACCCAGTACTTC. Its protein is CASSAFKETQYF.

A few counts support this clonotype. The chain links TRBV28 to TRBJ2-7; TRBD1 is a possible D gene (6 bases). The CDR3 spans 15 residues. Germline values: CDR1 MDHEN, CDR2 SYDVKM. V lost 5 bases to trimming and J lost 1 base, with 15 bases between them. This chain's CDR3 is CASSGFGTLSYEQYF. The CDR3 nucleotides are TGTGCCAGCAGTGGATTTGGGACACTTTCCTACGAGCAGTACTTC.

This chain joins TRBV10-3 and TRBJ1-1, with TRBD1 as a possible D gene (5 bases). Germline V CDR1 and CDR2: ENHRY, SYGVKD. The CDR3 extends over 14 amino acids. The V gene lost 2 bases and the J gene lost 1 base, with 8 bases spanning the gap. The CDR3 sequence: CAISESGGNTEAFF. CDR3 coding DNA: TGTGCCATCAGTGAGAGTGGGGGGAACACTGAAGCTTTCTTT.

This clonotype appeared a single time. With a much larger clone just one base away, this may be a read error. The CDR3 DNA sequence: TGTGCCAGCAGTCCCTGGACTAGCGCGTACCAAGAGACCCAGTACTTC. It codes for CASSPWTSAYQETQYF. The chain joins TRBV2 to TRBJ2-5, with 9 bases that match TRBD2. V trimming: 5 bases; J trimming: 0 bases; junction bases outside the gene matches: 7. The CDR3 is 16 residues long. Germline V gene sequence: CDR1 SNHLY, CDR2 FYNNEI.

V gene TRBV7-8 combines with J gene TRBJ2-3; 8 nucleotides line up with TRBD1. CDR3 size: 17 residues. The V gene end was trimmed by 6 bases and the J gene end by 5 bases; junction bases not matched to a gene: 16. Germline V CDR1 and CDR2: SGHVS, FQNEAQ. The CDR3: CASSPLYPDRAEDTQYF. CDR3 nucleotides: TGTGCCAGCAGTCCCTTATATCCGGACAGGGCTGAAGATACGCAGTATTTT.

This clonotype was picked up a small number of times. In DNA form, the CDR3 reads TGTGCCAGCAGCGCCAGGGAATACTCTGGAAACACCATATATTTT. This translates into CASSAREYSGNTIYF. The gene calls are TRBV5-4 and TRBJ1-3; D may be TRBD1 (5 bases). The CDR3 consists of 15 residues. Trimming cost V 4 bases and J 0 bases, with 11 bases left between them. Germline loops: CDR1 SGHNT, CDR2 YYREEE (reference sequence).

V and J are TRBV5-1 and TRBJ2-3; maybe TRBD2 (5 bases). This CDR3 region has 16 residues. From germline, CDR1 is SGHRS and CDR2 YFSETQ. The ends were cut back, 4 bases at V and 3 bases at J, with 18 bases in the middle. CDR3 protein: CASSLGVAGSTDTQYF. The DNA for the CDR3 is TGCGCCAGCAGCCTTGGCGTCGCGGGCAGTACAGATACGCAGTATTTT.

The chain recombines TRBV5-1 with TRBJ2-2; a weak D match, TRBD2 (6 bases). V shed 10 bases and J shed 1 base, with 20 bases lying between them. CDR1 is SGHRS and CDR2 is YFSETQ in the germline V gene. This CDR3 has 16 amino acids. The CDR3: CAPFGDSGQNTGELFF. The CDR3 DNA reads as TGCGCCCCCTTCGGTGATAGCGGCCAGAACACCGGGGAGCTGTTTTTT.

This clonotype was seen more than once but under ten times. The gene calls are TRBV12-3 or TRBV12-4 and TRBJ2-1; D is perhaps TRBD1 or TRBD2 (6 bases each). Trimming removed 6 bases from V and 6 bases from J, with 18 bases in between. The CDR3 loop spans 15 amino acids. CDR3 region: CASRQGYGRGNEQFF. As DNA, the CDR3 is TGTGCCAGCAGACAGGGTTACGGGAGAGGCAATGAGCAGTTCTTC.

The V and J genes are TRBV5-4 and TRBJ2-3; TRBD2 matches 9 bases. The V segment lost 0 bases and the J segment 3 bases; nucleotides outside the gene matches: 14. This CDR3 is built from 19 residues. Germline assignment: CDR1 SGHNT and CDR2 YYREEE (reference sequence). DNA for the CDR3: TGTGCCAGCAGCTTGGCTCCCGACGTGAGACTAGCGGAGACAGATACGCAGTATTTT. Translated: CASSLAPDVRLAETDTQYF. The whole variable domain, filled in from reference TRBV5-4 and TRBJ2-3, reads ETGVTQSPTHLIKTRGQQVTLRCSSQSGHNTVSWYQQALGQGPQFIFQYYREEENGRGNFPPRFSGLQFPNYSSELNVNALELDDSALYLCASSLAPDVRLAETDTQYFGPGTRLTVL.

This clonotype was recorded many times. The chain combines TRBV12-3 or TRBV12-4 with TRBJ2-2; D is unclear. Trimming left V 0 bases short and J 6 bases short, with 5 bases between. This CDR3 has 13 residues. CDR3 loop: CASSLAGSGELFF. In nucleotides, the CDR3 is TGTGCCAGCAGTTTAGCTGGTTCCGGGGAGCTGTTTTTT.

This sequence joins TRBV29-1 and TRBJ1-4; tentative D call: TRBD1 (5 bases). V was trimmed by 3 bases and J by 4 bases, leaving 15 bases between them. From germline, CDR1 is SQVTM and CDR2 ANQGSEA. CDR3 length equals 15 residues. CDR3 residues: CSVDAPRAFNEKLFF. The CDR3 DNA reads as TGCAGCGTTGATGCTCCCAGGGCCTTTAATGAAAAACTGTTTTTT. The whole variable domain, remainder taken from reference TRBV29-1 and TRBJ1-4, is SAVISQKPSRDICQRGTSLTIQCQVDSQVTMMFWYRQQPGQSLTLIATANQGSEATYESGFVIDKFPISRPNLTFSTLTVSNMSPEDSSIYLCSVDAPRAFNEKLFFGSGTQLSVL.

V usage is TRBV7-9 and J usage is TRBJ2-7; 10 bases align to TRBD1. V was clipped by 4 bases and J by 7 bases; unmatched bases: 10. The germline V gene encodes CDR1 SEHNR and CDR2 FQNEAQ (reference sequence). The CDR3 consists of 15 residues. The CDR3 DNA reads TGTGCCAGCAGCTCTCCCGGGACAGGGGTCTTGGAGCAGTACTTC. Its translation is CASSSPGTGVLEQYF.

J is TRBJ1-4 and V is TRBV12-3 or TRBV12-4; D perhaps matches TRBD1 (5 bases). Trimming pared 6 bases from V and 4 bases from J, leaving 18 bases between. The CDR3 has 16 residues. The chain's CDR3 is CASRITPGRRNEKLFF. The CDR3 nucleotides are TGTGCCAGCAGAATCACTCCGGGACGACGTAATGAAAAACTGTTTTTT.

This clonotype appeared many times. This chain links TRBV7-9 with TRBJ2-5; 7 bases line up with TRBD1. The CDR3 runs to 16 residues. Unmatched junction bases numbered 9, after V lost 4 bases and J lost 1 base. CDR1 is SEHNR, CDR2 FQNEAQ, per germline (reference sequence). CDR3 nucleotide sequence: TGTGCCAGCAGCTCCCCTGGACAGGACCTCCAAGAGACCCAGTACTTC. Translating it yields CASSSPGQDLQETQYF.

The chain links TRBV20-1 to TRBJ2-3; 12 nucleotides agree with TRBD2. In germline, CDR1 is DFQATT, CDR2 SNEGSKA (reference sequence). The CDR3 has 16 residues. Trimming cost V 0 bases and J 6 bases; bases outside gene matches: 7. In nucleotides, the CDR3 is TGCAGTGCTAGAGATCCGCTAGCGGGAGGGCCGGATACGCAGTATTTT. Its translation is CSARDPLAGGPDTQYF.

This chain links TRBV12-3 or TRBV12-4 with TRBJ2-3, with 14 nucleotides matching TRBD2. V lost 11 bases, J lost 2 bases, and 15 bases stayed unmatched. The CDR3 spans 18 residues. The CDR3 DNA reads TGTGCCTCCAAAAGGAGACTAGCGGGAGGGCGGGTCACAGATACGCAGTATTTT. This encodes CASKRRLAGGRVTDTQYF.

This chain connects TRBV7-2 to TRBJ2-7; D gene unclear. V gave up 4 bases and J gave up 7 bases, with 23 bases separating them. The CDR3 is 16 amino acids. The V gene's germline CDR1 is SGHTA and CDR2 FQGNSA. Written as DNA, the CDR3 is TGTGCCAGCAGCTCCAGGTCTGGGGTTCTCTTGGTGGAGCAGTACTTC. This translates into CASSSRSGVLLVEQYF.

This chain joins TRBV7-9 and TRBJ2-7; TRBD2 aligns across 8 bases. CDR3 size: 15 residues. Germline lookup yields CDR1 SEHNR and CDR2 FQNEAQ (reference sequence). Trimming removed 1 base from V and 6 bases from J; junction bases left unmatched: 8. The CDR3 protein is CASSLVVGSGGEQYF. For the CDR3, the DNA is TGTGCCAGCAGCTTAGTTGTGGGGAGCGGGGGCGAGCAGTACTTC.

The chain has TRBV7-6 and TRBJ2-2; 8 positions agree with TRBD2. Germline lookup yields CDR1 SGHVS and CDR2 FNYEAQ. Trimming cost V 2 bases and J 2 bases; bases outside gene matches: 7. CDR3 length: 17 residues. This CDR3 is CASSLSELAANTGELFF. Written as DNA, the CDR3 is TGTGCCAGCAGCTTATCCGAACTAGCGGCTAACACCGGGGAGCTGTTTTTT.

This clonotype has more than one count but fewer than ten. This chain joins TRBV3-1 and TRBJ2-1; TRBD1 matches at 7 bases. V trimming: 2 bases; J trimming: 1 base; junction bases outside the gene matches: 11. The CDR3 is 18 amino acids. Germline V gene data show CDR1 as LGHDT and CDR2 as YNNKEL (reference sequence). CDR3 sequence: CASSQRFRDRESYNEQFF. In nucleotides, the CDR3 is TGTGCCAGCAGCCAACGGTTTAGAGACAGGGAATCCTACAATGAGCAGTTCTTC.

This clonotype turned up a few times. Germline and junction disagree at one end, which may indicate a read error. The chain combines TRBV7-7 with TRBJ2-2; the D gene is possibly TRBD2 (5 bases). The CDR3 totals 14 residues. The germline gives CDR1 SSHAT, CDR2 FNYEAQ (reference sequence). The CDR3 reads CASSLGSYTGELFF. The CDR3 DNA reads TGTGCTAGCAGCTTAGGGAGCTACACCGGGGAGCTGTTTTTT.